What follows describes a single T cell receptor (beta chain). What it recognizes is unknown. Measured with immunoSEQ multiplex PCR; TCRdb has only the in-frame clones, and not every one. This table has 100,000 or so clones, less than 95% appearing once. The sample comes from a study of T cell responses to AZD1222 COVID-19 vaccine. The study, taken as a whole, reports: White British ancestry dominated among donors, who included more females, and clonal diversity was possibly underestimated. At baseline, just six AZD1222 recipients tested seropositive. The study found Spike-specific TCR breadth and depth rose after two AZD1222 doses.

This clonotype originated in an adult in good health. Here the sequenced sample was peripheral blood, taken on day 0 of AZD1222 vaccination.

CDR3 sequence reads: CASYGSQVSPQHF. The CDR3 DNA reads TGCGCCAGCTACGGGAGTCAGGTTTCGCCCCAGCATTTT. This chain connects TRBV10-1 to TRBJ1-5, with D unclear. Trimming took 8 bases from V and 9 from J, leaving 17 bases between them. The CDR3 loop spans 13 amino acids. Germline V CDR1 and CDR2: WNHNN, SYGVQD (reference sequence).